These 19 T cell receptor beta chains originate from one sample sequenced in a study of cytomegalovirus exposure and HLA in healthy donors (dated by TCRdb to 2016 to 2017). The method behind the library was the immunoSEQ multiplex PCR assay. For the multiplex PCR, a mixture combining 60 forward primers for TCR Vbeta segments and 13 reverse primers for TCR Jbeta segments was used. TCRdb obtained this table from immuneACCESS and retained in-frame rearrangements with V and J assigned. These tables miss some clones; where compared with another copy, unresolved V genes account for less than half of the shortfall, and the remainder is unexplained. The sample data list fewer than 150,000 clones, and roughly 80% of these were observed just once. In total, the top ten clones hold about 2.6% of the sample. Sequenced input: PBMCs. The receptors come from a woman between 40 and 50 years old in good health and CMV-seropositive.

The chain is built from TRBV5-1 and TRBJ1-4, with a possible D match to TRBD1 (5 bases). From germline, CDR1 is SGHRS and CDR2 YFSETQ. V was cut by 3 bases and J by 0 bases, with 15 bases left in between. There are 17 residues in the CDR3. CDR3 sequence reads: CASSWGPAHSTNEKLFF. CDR3 DNA: TGCGCCAGCAGCTGGGGCCCCGCACACTCAACTAATGAAAAACTGTTTTTT.

The V and J genes are TRBV9 and TRBJ2-1; D ambiguous. V was trimmed by 0 bases and J by 8 bases, leaving 15 bases between them. Germline-derived CDR1 and CDR2 are SGDLS and YYNGEE. The length of the CDR3 is 15 residues. CDR3: CASSVGPDQRDEQFF. The CDR3 bases are TGTGCCAGCAGCGTAGGTCCGGATCAGCGCGATGAGCAGTTCTTC.

CDR3 nucleotide sequence: TGTGCCTGGAGCCGGACAGGGGGCAATGGCTACACCTTC. Amino acid sequence: CAWSRTGGNGYTF. The V call is TRBV30, the J call TRBJ1-2; 11 nucleotides agree with TRBD1. Germline V gene lookup returns CDR1 GTSNPN and CDR2 SVGIG (reference sequence). V was pared by 3 bases and J by 6 bases, with 3 bases of the junction left unmatched. This CDR3 contains 13 residues.

This clone came up once. This sequence joins TRBV6-1 and TRBJ1-5; 10 bases are shared with TRBD1. The V segment lost 8 bases and the J segment 4 bases; nucleotides outside the gene matches: 8. The CDR3 sequence is 15 residues long. Germline V gives CDR1 MNHNS, CDR2 SASEGT. CDR3 protein: CASETGQGFNQPQHF. Here the CDR3 DNA reads TGTGCCAGCGAAACGGGACAGGGGTTTAATCAGCCCCAGCATTTT.

J is TRBJ2-5 and V is TRBV4-2; TRBD2 matches 14 bases. With V trimmed by 3 bases and J by 4 bases, 7 bases remained unmatched. The CDR3 runs to 17 residues. CDR1 LGHNA and CDR2 YNFKEQ come from the germline V gene. CDR3 residues: CASSQLTSGGVVETQYF. As DNA, the CDR3 is TGTGCCAGCAGCCAGTTGACTAGCGGGGGGGTGGTAGAGACCCAGTACTTC.

The chain couples TRBV30 to TRBJ2-1; 9 nucleotides line up with TRBD2. The CDR3 is made up of 13 amino acids. Germline V gene sequence: CDR1 GTSNPN, CDR2 SVGIG (reference sequence). The J segment lost 4 bases and the V segment lost 7 bases, leaving 5 bases of the junction unmatched. DNA for the CDR3: TGTGCCTTTAGCGGGAGCCCTTACAATGAGCAGTTCTTC. It specifies CAFSGSPYNEQFF.

The CDR3 region has the DNA TGTGCCAGCAGCCCCGGGCGCGGGGGAAAACTGTTTTTT. Its protein product is CASSPGRGGKLFF. The chain recombines TRBV6-5 with TRBJ1-4; perhaps TRBD1 as D (5 bases). With 6 bases removed from V and 10 bases from J, the gap between germline ends came to 15 bases. Germline-derived CDR1 and CDR2 are MNHEY and SVGAGI. This CDR3 spans 13 amino acids.

The chain links TRBV30 to TRBJ2-1; 8 bases fit TRBD2. J gave up 5 bases and V 2 bases, and 5 bases lay outside the gene matches. From germline, CDR1 is GTSNPN and CDR2 SVGIG (reference sequence). The CDR3 contains 14 residues. The CDR3 bases are TGTGCCTGGAGTCACGGCGGGAGGCACAATGAGCAGTTCTTC. This sequence encodes CAWSHGGRHNEQFF.

V and J are TRBV18 and TRBJ1-5, with TRBD1 matching 10 bases. Germline V CDR1 and CDR2: KGHSH, LQKENI. This CDR3 region has 17 residues. Germline trimming cut 0 bases from V and 1 base from J; bases unmatched to any gene: 3. The DNA for the CDR3 is TGTGCCAGCTCACCACCGGCGGGACAGGGGAGCAATCAGCCCCAGCATTTT. This codes for CASSPPAGQGSNQPQHF.

The rearrangement links TRBV6-1 to TRBJ1-1, with 7 bases that match TRBD1. The CDR3 has 14 amino acids. In germline, CDR1 is MNHNS, CDR2 SASEGT. V trimming: 2 bases; J trimming: 11 bases; junction bases outside the gene matches: 11. For the CDR3, the DNA is TGTGCCAGCAGTGAATGGGGCCAGGGGGGTTTGGCTTTCTTT. Its protein is CASSEWGQGGLAFF.

This clone was seen more than once but under ten times. The chain carries TRBV5-6 and TRBJ2-7, with 7 bases identical to TRBD2. This CDR3 spans 15 amino acids. V shed 4 bases and J 3 bases; nucleotides not matched to a gene: 10. CDR1 is SGHDT and CDR2 is YYEEEE in the germline V gene. This CDR3 is CASSPEPGGSYEQYF. CDR3 in DNA: TGTGCCAGCAGCCCGGAGCCCGGGGGGAGCTACGAGCAGTACTTC. Looking up the rest from reference TRBV5-6 and TRBJ2-7 gives the full variable domain: DAGVTQSPTHLIKTRGQQVTLRCSPKSGHDTVSWYQQALGQGPQFIFQYYEEEERQRGNFPDRFSGHQFPNYSSELNVNALLLGDSALYLCASSPEPGGSYEQYFGPGTRLTVT.

The chain joins TRBV18 to TRBJ2-1, with a tentative D call TRBD1 (5 bases). This CDR3 is 13 amino acids long. Germline loops: CDR1 KGHSH, CDR2 LQKENI. Trimming cost V 6 bases and J 9 bases, with 15 bases left between them. The CDR3 DNA reads TGTGCCAGCTCTCCCCAGGGATTTGGTGAGCAGTTCTTC. Protein sequence: CASSPQGFGEQFF. The full variable domain, rest sourced from reference TRBV18 and TRBJ2-1, is NAGVMQNPRHLVRRRGQEARLRCSPMKGHSHVYWYRQLPEEGLKFMVYLQKENIIDESGMPKERFSAEFPKEGPSILRIQQVVRGDSAAYFCASSPQGFGEQFFGPGTRLTVL.

The rearrangement uses TRBV29-1 and TRBJ1-4; TRBD1 aligns across 7 bases. Germline V gene sequence: CDR1 SQVTM, CDR2 ANQGSEA. This CDR3 has 14 amino acids. The junction had 8 bases not matched to a gene; V was cut back by 6 bases and J by 4 bases. The CDR3 DNA reads as TGCAGCGTCGCACGACAGGGTTATAATGAAAAACTGTTTTTT. Its translation is CSVARQGYNEKLFF.

CDR3 in amino acids: CASSWGGGDNEQFF. CDR3 DNA sequence: TGCGCCAGCAGCTGGGGGGGCGGGGACAATGAGCAGTTCTTC. The chain couples TRBV5-1 to TRBJ2-1; D is possibly TRBD2 (7 bases). V was clipped by 3 bases and J by 5 bases, with 12 bases between them. Looked up from germline, CDR1 is SGHRS and CDR2 is YFSETQ. The CDR3 has 14 residues.

The rearrangement links TRBV4-3 to TRBJ2-7; the match to TRBD2 covers 14 bases. The CDR3 loop spans 15 amino acids. In germline, CDR1 is LGHNA, CDR2 YSLEER. V gave up 3 bases and J gave up 7 bases; unmatched junction bases: 5. CDR3 protein: CASSQRLAGGGEQYF. The CDR3 nucleotides read TGCGCCAGCAGCCAGAGACTAGCGGGAGGGGGTGAGCAGTACTTC.

The chain combines TRBV6-5 with TRBJ2-1, with 7 nucleotides matching TRBD2. Germline CDR1 is MNHEY and CDR2 is SVGAGI. CDR3 length: 15 residues. The junction had 7 bases not matched to a gene; V was cut back by 6 bases and J by 2 bases. The CDR3 loop reads CASSPSGVAYNEQFF. In DNA, the CDR3 is TGTGCCAGCAGCCCCAGCGGGGTCGCCTACAATGAGCAGTTCTTC.

The chain is built from TRBV6-1 and TRBJ2-7, with D perhaps TRBD2 (5 bases). With 8 bases removed from V and 5 bases from J, the gap between germline ends came to 16 bases. The CDR3 sequence is 13 residues long. Germline V lookup: CDR1 MNHNS, CDR2 SASEGT. The CDR3 region has the DNA TGTGCCAGCTATGCCGGGGTCTTCCACGAGCAGTACTTC. This translates into CASYAGVFHEQYF.

The chain carries TRBV6-5 and TRBJ2-5; a weak D match, TRBD2 (6 bases). CDR1 is MNHEY, CDR2 SVGAGI, per germline. V dropped 5 bases and J dropped 2 bases, with 15 bases sitting between them. This CDR3 is built from 15 residues. This CDR3 reads CASSLLGGIQETQYF. The CDR3 DNA is TGTGCCAGCAGTCTCTTGGGAGGAATACAAGAGACCCAGTACTTC.

This rearrangement joins TRBV19 to TRBJ2-3, with TRBD2 matching 11 bases. J lost 2 bases, V lost 2 bases, and 6 bases had no gene match. Germline assignment: CDR1 LNHDA and CDR2 SQIVND (reference sequence). This CDR3 has 17 residues. The CDR3 nucleotides read TGTGCCAGTAGTATAACGGCTAGCGGGAGGACCACAGATACGCAGTATTTT. Amino acids: CASSITASGRTTDTQYF. Full variable domain (rest looked up from reference TRBV19 and TRBJ2-3): DGGITQSPKYLFRKEGQNVTLSCEQNLNHDAMYWYRQDPGQGLRLIYYSQIVNDFQKGDIAEGYSVSREKKESFPLTVTSAQKNPTAFYLCASSITASGRTTDTQYFGPGTRLTVL.